The 5 T cell receptor beta chains given below trace back to one sample, sequenced in a study of a mutant IDH1 vaccine in newly diagnosed glioma. The protocol was immunoSEQ multiplex PCR, while the TCRdb copy is restricted to in-frame clones and leaves out a portion. There are 40,000 or so clones in the sample; roughly 82% occur only once, and around 19% lies in the top ten. No antigens are known for them. Time point of the sample: week 47, end of study. Vaccination used 300 ug of mutant IDH1 20-mer peptide per dose, with topical imiquimod. Sample: PBMCs, taken from a glioma patient whose treatment included an IDH1 peptide vaccine. These receptors originate from a man aged 18 to 35 with glioma. Some clones in this sample may be carry-over from other donors' samples.

The rearrangement joins TRBV4-1 to TRBJ2-7; 7 bases agree with TRBD2. Germline-derived CDR1 and CDR2 are MGHRA and YSYEKL. The J segment lost 6 bases and the V segment lost 3 bases, leaving 11 bases of the junction unmatched. CDR3 length equals 15 residues. The CDR3 protein is CASSQAYGGSVEQYF. The CDR3 coding sequence is TGCGCCAGCAGCCAGGCCTATGGCGGGAGTGTCGAGCAGTACTTC.

This chain joins TRBV30 and TRBJ1-3, with TRBD1 as a possible D gene (5 bases). Germline CDR1 is GTSNPN and CDR2 is SVGIG (reference sequence). The CDR3 totals 15 residues. V lost 2 bases, J lost 0 bases, and 11 bases lay in between. The CDR3: CAWSMGQVSGNTIYF. In DNA form, the CDR3 reads TGTGCCTGGAGTATGGGGCAGGTCTCTGGAAACACCATATATTTT.

This clone was seen a single time. This chain connects TRBV29-1 to TRBJ1-2, with 11 positions matching TRBD1. The V gene end was trimmed by 1 base and the J gene end by 5 bases; junction bases not matched to a gene: 6. The CDR3 has 15 residues. The germline gives CDR1 SQVTM, CDR2 ANQGSEA. DNA of the CDR3: TGCAGCGTTGAAGGGGGACAGGGGGAAGTTTATGGCTACACCTTC. It is translated as CSVEGGQGEVYGYTF. Filled out from reference TRBV29-1 and TRBJ1-2, the complete variable domain reads SAVISQKPSRDICQRGTSLTIQCQVDSQVTMMFWYRQQPGQSLTLIATANQGSEATYESGFVIDKFPISRPNLTFSTLTVSNMSPEDSSIYLCSVEGGQGEVYGYTFGSGTRLTVV.

The rearrangement uses TRBV10-3 and TRBJ2-5; D gene ambiguous. Looked up from germline, CDR1 is ENHRY and CDR2 is SYGVKD. The CDR3 runs to 12 residues. V lost 3 bases to trimming and J lost 5 bases, with 7 bases between them. CDR3 residues: CAISDPLETQYF. The CDR3 DNA reads TGTGCCATCAGTGACCCGCTGGAGACCCAGTACTTC.

In DNA, the CDR3 is TGTGCCAGCAGCCCCCCCGGACCCGGGACAGAAGTTGGAAAACTGTTTTTT. Amino acids: CASSPPGPGTEVGKLFF. The gene calls are TRBV7-9 and TRBJ1-4, with 7 bases lining up with TRBD1. This CDR3 spans 17 amino acids. Unmatched junction bases numbered 19, after V lost 5 bases and J lost 10 bases. Looked up from germline, CDR1 is SEHNR and CDR2 is FQNEAQ (reference sequence).